This entry is about one TCR beta chain. This sample is part of a study of blood T cell repertoires in COVID-19. The CDR3 length is 14 residues. Per germline, CDR1 SGDLS and CDR2 YYNGEE. The ends were cut back, 4 bases at V and 8 bases at J, with 16 bases in the middle. Profiling relied on immunoSEQ multiplex PCR, and the TCRdb table lists in-frame clones only, not all of them. The sample lists around 270,000 clones, approximately 85% occurring once. The sample comprised PBMCs or T cells enriched from blood (not recorded which). The TCR was taken from a woman in her 30s who had recovered from COVID-19. The chain employs TRBV9 and TRBJ2-1; maybe TRBD2 (7 bases). DNA for the CDR3: TGTGCCAGCAGCAAGGGGGGAGGGACCCATGAGCAGTTCTTC. Amino acids: CASSKGGGTHEQFF.